The entry below describes one TCR beta chain. The target antigen is unknown. The V end was cut by 4 bases, the J end by 3 bases, with 13 bases between. The CDR3 has 14 residues. Germline V lookup: CDR1 SQVTM, CDR2 ANQGSEA. The source of the sample is a study of blood T cells in healthy people across ages. Study-level points and caveats: Using unsorted PBMCs precluded a conclusive naive versus antigen-experienced comparison. Diversity was estimated from one million T cells, and these estimates were considered underestimates.

Using a J-beta primer mix together with a sample-barcoded 5' primer, a second PCR was run for 7 to 11 cycles. A 12-random-nucleotide template-switch adaptor tagged each cDNA molecule. TCRdb called the 5' RACE reads again in MiXCR, with one record for every CDR3 protein. This table has about 680,000 distinct CDR3 sequences, roughly 49% appearing once. This chain connects TRBV29-1 to TRBJ2-1, with D possibly TRBD1 on 5 matching bases. Sequencing was performed on blood. The TCR comes from a woman aged 55-70 years in good health. CDR3 DNA: TGCAGCGTTGCAGGGTCATGGGACTACAATGAGCAGTTCTTC. It translates to CSVAGSWDYNEQFF.